Listed below are T cell receptor beta chains from one sample, sequenced in a study of regulatory T cells in long-lasting Graves disease. TCRdb passed the multiplex PCR reads through MiXCR, listing each CDR3 protein once. The repertoire consists of around 230,000 distinct CDR3 sequences, with about a sixth occurring once and the leading ten covering 22%. The sample in question was peripheral blood mononuclear cells (PBMCs), obtained at new diagnosis, from a patient treated with antithyroid drugs. These TCRs come from a female donor with Graves disease. CDR3s include the opening cysteine and the closing phenylalanine or tryptophan. A D gene is named only where the DNA matches it firmly. Each size is once, few, many or a size class.

TRBJ1-4 TRBV2 many 13 NA CASNPIRGEKLFF TGTGCCAGTAATCCTATCCGTGGAGAAAAACTGTTTTTT
TRBJ2-3 TRBV6-2/TRBV6-3 many 12 NA CASSLVRDTQYF TGTGCCAGCAGTCTGGTCAGGGATACGCAGTATTTT
TRBJ2-5 TRBV5-4 many 15 NA CASSLGGPGEETQYF TGTGCCAGCAGCTTGGGGGGGCCGGGGGAAGAGACCCAGTACTTC
TRBJ2-5 TRBV6-2/TRBV6-3 many 15 NA CASSEPGRYQETQYF TGTGCCAGCAGTGAACCCGGCAGATACCAAGAGACCCAGTACTTC
TRBJ2-5 TRBV20-1 many 15 TRBD2 CSLWTSGRVQETQYF TGCAGTCTTTGGACTAGCGGGAGGGTTCAAGAGACCCAGTACTTC
TRBJ2-7 TRBV18 many 15 TRBD1 CASSSGTANGDEQYF TGTGCCAGCTCATCCGGGACAGCCAACGGGGACGAGCAGTACTTC
TRBJ2-2 TRBV10-1 many 14 TRBD1 CASSRDRYTGELFF TGCGCCAGCAGCCGGGACAGATACACCGGGGAGCTGTTTTTT
TRBJ1-5 TRBV6-5 many 15 TRBD1 CASSDSTDRAQPQHF TGTGCCAGCAGTGACTCGACCGACAGGGCTCAGCCCCAGCATTTT
TRBJ1-1 TRBV6-2/TRBV6-3 many 13 NA CASSGSENTEAFF TGTGCCAGCAGTGGGTCCGAGAACACTGAAGCTTTCTTT
TRBJ2-1 TRBV28 few 15 NA CASQPVGALYNEQFF TGTGCCAGCCAACCCGTGGGGGCCCTCTACAATGAGCAGTTCTTC